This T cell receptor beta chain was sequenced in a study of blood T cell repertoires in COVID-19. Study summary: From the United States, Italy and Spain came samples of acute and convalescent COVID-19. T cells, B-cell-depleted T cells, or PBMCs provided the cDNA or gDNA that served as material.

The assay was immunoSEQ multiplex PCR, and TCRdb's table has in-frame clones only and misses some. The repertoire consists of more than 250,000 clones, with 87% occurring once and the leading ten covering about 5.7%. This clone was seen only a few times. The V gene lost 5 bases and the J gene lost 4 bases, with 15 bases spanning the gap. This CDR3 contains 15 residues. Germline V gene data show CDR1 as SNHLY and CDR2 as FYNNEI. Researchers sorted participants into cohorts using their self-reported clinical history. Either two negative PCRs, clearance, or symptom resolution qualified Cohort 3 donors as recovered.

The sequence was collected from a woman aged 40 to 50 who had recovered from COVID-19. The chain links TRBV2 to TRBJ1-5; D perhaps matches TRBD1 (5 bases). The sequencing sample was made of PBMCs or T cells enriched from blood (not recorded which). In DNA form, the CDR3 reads TGTGCCAGCAGTCCATCAGTGGGGACTAATCAGCCCCAGCATTTT. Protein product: CASSPSVGTNQPQHF.